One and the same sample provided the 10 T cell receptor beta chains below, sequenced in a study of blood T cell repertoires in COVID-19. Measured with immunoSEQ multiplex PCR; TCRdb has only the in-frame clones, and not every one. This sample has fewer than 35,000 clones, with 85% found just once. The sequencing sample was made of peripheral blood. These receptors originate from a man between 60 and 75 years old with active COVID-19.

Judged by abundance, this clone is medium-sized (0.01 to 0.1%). The CDR3: CASSYSSGGTYEQYF. CDR3 DNA sequence: TGTGCCAGCAGTTATTCTAGCGGAGGTACCTACGAGCAGTACTTC. J is TRBJ2-7 and V is TRBV6-5; 7 bases are a match to TRBD2. Germline V gene lookup returns CDR1 MNHEY and CDR2 SVGAGI. V gave up 3 bases and J gave up 2 bases; unmatched junction bases: 7. This CDR3 has 15 residues.

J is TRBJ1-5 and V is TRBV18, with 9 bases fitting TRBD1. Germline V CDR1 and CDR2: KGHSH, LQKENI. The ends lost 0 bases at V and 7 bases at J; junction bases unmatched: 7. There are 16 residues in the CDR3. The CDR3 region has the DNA TGTGCCAGCTCACCACCGCAGACAGGGGGTCGGCAGCCCCAGCATTTT. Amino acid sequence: CASSPPQTGGRQPQHF.

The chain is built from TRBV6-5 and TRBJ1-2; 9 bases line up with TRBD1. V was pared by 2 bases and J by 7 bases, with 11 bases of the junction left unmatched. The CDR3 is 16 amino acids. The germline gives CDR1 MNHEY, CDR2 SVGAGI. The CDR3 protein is CASSYLFTGTGSGYTF. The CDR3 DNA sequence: TGTGCCAGCAGTTACCTCTTCACCGGGACAGGGAGTGGCTACACCTTC.

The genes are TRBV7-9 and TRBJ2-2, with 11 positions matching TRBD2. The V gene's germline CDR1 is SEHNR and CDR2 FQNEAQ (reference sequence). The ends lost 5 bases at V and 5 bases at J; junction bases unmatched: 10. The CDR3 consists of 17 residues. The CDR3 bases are TGTGCCAGCAGCCGCACACTAGCGGGAGAGGGTACCGGGGAGCTGTTTTTT. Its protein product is CASSRTLAGEGTGELFF.

CDR3 protein: CASSSGGLSSYNEQFF. In DNA form, the CDR3 reads TGTGCCAGTAGCTCAGGGGGACTTAGCTCCTACAATGAGCAGTTCTTC. This chain connects TRBV19 to TRBJ2-1; D may be TRBD1 (7 bases). Germline V gives CDR1 LNHDA, CDR2 SQIVND (reference sequence). The CDR3 is 16 amino acids. V was trimmed by 6 bases and J by 0 bases, leaving 15 bases between them.

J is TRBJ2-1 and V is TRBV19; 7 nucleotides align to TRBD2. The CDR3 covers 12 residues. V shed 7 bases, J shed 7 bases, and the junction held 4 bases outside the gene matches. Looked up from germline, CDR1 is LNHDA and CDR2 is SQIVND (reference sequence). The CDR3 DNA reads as TGTGCCAGTAAGGGAGGGTCAAATGAGCAGTTCTTC. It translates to CASKGGSNEQFF.

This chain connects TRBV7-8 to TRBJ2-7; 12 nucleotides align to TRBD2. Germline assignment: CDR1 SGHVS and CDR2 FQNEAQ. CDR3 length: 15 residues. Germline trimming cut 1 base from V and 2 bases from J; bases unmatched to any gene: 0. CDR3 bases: TGTGCCAGCAGCTTAGGGACTAGCGGGACCTACGAGCAGTACGTC. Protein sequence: CASSLGTSGTYEQYV.

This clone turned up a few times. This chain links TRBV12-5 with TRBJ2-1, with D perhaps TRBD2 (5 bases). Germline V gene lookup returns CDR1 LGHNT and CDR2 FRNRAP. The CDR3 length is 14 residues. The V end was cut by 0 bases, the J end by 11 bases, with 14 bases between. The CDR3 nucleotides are TGTGCTAGTGGTTTGGTACAACTTCCCGGGAAGCAGTTCTTC. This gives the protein CASGLVQLPGKQFF.

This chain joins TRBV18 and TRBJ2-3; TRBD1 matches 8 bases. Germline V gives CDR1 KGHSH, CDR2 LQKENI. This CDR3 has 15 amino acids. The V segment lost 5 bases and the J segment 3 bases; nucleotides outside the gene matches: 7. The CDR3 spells CASSGSDRATDTQYF. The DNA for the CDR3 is TGTGCCAGCTCAGGTTCGGACAGGGCGACAGATACGCAGTATTTT. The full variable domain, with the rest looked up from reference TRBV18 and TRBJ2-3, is NAGVMQNPRHLVRRRGQEARLRCSPMKGHSHVYWYRQLPEEGLKFMVYLQKENIIDESGMPKERFSAEFPKEGPSILRIQQVVRGDSAAYFCASSGSDRATDTQYFGPGTRLTVL.

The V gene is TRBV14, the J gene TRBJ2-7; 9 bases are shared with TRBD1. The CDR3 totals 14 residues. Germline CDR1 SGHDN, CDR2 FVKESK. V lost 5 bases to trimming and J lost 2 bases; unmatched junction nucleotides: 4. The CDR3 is CASSSGQGPYEQYF. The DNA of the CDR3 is TGTGCCAGCAGCTCGGGACAGGGACCCTACGAGCAGTACTTC.